These T cell receptor beta chains were read from a single sample in a study of memory B cells and T cells in multiple sclerosis. For these receptors, no antigen is known. The assay was immunoSEQ multiplex PCR, and TCRdb's table has in-frame clones only and misses some. The data show over 35,000 clones, with over 70% seen just once and roughly 1% held by the top ten. Specimen: PBMCs from blood kept in culture. These receptors were obtained from a human donor with multiple sclerosis. Both conserved end residues are part of each CDR3.

J gene,V gene,CDR3 protein
TRBJ2-1,TRBV19,CASSIGDRGVYNEQFF
TRBJ2-3,TRBV6-1,CALGAGGKDTQYF
TRBJ1-1,TRBV28,CASSFTGRSMNTEAFF
TRBJ2-2,TRBV5-1,CASSLVGSNTGELFF
TRBJ2-7,TRBV6-5,CASRSGQIQLEEYF
TRBJ1-1,TRBV15,CATSYGLNTEAFF
TRBJ1-1,TRBV7-8,CASSPLGRGNTEAFF
TRBJ1-2,TRBV7-9,CASSLVSYGYTF
TRBJ1-6,TRBV27,CASSPRGQDSPLHF
TRBJ2-1,TRBV30,CAWSPDLGGYNEQFF
TRBJ1-2,TRBV6-5,CASSSRTLGGGYTF
TRBJ1-3,TRBV9,CASSVEPYRNTIYF
TRBJ2-7,TRBV11-2,CASSLDRFGTHF
TRBJ1-3,TRBV15,CATSREVRTAGNTIYF
TRBJ1-1,TRBV6-5,CASSYVRDTEAFF
TRBJ2-1,TRBV2,CASMMGRTSGGPSYNEQFF
TRBJ1-6,TRBV9,CASSVGQGANSPLHF
TRBJ2-7,TRBV13,CASSLWETSGGGNYEQYF
TRBJ2-3,TRBV7-9,CATSSRGPDTQYF
TRBJ1-1,TRBV29-1,CSPTLAGDTEAFF
TRBJ1-1,TRBV11-2,CASSPIQGRRTEAFF
TRBJ1-6,TRBV30,CAWSRLELNSPLHF
TRBJ1-1,TRBV29-1,CSVAYSSTEAFF
TRBJ1-1,TRBV7-2,CASSPQGALDTEAFF
TRBJ1-2,TRBV11-2,CASSLARGGYGYTF
TRBJ1-1,TRBV27,CASSLRPGLNTEAFF
TRBJ1-6,TRBV25-1,CASSDGNLFHF
TRBJ1-1,TRBV6-6,CASSSTGQLEAFF
TRBJ1-1,TRBV30,CAWRGGYRAFF
TRBJ1-1,TRBV6-5,CASSYSKAPNTEAFF
TRBJ1-4,TRBV7-2,CASSAGGRTNEKLFF
TRBJ1-4,TRBV28,CASSLGVYKEKLFF